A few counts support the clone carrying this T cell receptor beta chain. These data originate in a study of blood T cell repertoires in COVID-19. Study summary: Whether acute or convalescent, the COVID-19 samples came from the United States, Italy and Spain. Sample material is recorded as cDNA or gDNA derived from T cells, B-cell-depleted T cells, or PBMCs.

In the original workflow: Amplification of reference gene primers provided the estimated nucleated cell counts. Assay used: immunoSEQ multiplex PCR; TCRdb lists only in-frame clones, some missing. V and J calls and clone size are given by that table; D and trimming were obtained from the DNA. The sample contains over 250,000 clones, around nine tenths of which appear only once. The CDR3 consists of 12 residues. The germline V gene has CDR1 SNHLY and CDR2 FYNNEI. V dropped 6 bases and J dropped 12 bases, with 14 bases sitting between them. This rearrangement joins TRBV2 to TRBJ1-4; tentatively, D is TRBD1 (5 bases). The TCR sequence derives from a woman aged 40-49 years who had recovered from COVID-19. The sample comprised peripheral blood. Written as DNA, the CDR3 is TGTGCCAGCAGCCCCACGGGGGTGGAACTGTTTTTT. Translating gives CASSPTGVELFF.